This T cell receptor beta chain was captured in a study of blood T cell repertoires in COVID-19. Using immunoSEQ multiplex PCR, the repertoire was profiled, and TCRdb retains in-frame clones only, with some absent. Of around 400,000 clones in the sample, approximately 87% were seen once. The Seattle patients joined while their infection was active and were tracked longitudinally afterward. Germline V gives CDR1 LGHNA, CDR2 YNFKEQ. V was shortened by 0 bases and J by 8 bases, with 16 bases between the two germline ends. This CDR3 spans 15 amino acids. Sequenced material: peripheral blood. This sequence was found in a woman between 55 and 75 years old with COVID-19, enrolled during active disease. The chain links TRBV4-2 to TRBJ1-2, with D perhaps matching TRBD1 (5 bases). CDR3 DNA sequence: TGTGCCAGCAGCCAAGATGAGGAGGGGAAGGGGGGCTACACCTTC. The encoded protein is CASSQDEEGKGGYTF.